The 25 T cell receptor beta chains below were found in one sample sequenced in a study of blood T cells in healthy people across ages. The use of a sample-barcoded 5' primer and a J-beta primer mix characterized a second PCR of 7 to 11 cycles. MiXCR, run by TCRdb on the 5' RACE reads, gives a single entry per CDR3 protein. The sample shows over 1,500,000 distinct CDR3 sequences, 49% of them seen only once. Sequenced input: blood. All receptors derive from a woman between 35 and 50 years old in good health.

The chain couples TRBV6-5 to TRBJ2-5; TRBD2 matches at 14 bases. Trimming at V came to 4 bases and at J to 11 bases, leaving 21 bases not matched to a gene. Looked up from germline, CDR1 is MNHEY and CDR2 is SVGAGI. The CDR3 contains 19 residues. DNA for the CDR3: TGTGCCAGCAGTTCCAGGACTAGCGGGGGGCCATCCCCCTACAATGAGCAGTACTTC. Translating gives CASSSRTSGGPSPYNEQYF.

This clonotype was counted only a few times. The V call is TRBV14, the J call TRBJ1-2; no definite D call. V lost 4 bases, J lost 2 bases, and 14 bases lay in between. CDR1 is SGHDN and CDR2 is FVKESK in the germline V gene. CDR3 length: 15 residues. CDR3 residues: CASSPLVRSNYGYTF. The CDR3 nucleotides read TGTGCCAGCAGCCCGCTAGTCCGTTCAAACTATGGCTACACCTTC.

The chain recombines TRBV5-1 with TRBJ1-2; 7 bases line up with TRBD1. Per the germline V gene, CDR1 is SGHRS and CDR2 is YFSETQ. The CDR3 spans 14 residues. Trimming at V came to 4 bases and at J to 8 bases, leaving 11 bases not matched to a gene. As DNA, the CDR3 is TGCGCCAGCAGCCGGTGGACAGGCTCGGAGGGCTACACCTTC. Amino acid sequence: CASSRWTGSEGYTF.

The rearrangement uses TRBV13 and TRBJ2-7; D perhaps matches TRBD2 (6 bases). CDR1 is PRHDT, CDR2 FYEKMQ, per germline (reference sequence). The CDR3 is 16 residues long. Trimming pared 5 bases from V and 0 bases from J, leaving 17 bases between. CDR3 in DNA: TGTGCCAGCAGCCTGGGACTGGCGGTGTCCTCCTACGAGCAGTACTTC. It is translated as CASSLGLAVSSYEQYF. Full variable domain (missing parts from reference TRBV13 and TRBJ2-7): AAGVIQSPRHLIKEKRETATLKCYPIPRHDTVYWYQQGPGQDPQFLISFYEKMQSDKGSIPDRFSAQQFSDYHSELNMSSLELGDSALYFCASSLGLAVSSYEQYFGPGTRLTVT.

V and J are TRBV7-2 and TRBJ1-6, with 7 bases identical to TRBD1. The CDR3 has 15 amino acids. From germline, CDR1 is SGHTA and CDR2 FQGNSA. The J segment lost 6 bases and the V segment lost 3 bases, leaving 5 bases of the junction unmatched. In nucleotides, the CDR3 is TGTGCCAGCAGCTTTGAGGGGGCCTTTAATTCACCCCTCCACTTT. This encodes CASSFEGAFNSPLHF.

The V call is TRBV5-1, the J call TRBJ1-6, with D perhaps TRBD1 (6 bases). The germline gives CDR1 SGHRS, CDR2 YFSETQ. The ends were cut back, 4 bases at V and 7 bases at J, with 12 bases in the middle. This CDR3 comprises 14 residues. The CDR3, as DNA: TGCGCCAGCAGCGTTTCAGGGGAAAATTCACCCCTCCACTTT. Translating gives CASSVSGENSPLHF.

V usage is TRBV20-1 and J usage is TRBJ1-6, with D possibly TRBD1 on 5 matching bases. The CDR3 totals 13 residues. Germline V lookup: CDR1 DFQATT, CDR2 SNEGSKA (reference sequence). CDR3 DNA sequence: TGCAGCTCATTGGGACTCCTGAATTCACCCCTCCACTTT. This encodes CSSLGLLNSPLHF.

V usage is TRBV4-3 and J usage is TRBJ1-5; 7 bases align to TRBD1. The CDR3 sequence is 15 residues long. Trimming took 3 bases from V and 5 from J; bases not matched to a gene: 7. CDR1 and CDR2 (germline): LGHNA, YSLEER. CDR3 bases: TGCGCCAGCAGCCAGGCCCACAGGGGATATCAGCCCCAGCATTTT. This gives the protein CASSQAHRGYQPQHF.

DNA of the CDR3: TGTGCCAGCAGTTTATGGGAGAGCGGGGACTACGAGCAGTACTTC. Translation: CASSLWESGDYEQYF. V and J are TRBV28 and TRBJ2-7; TRBD2 aligns across 7 bases. The V segment lost 0 bases and the J segment 3 bases; nucleotides outside the gene matches: 5. The CDR3 contains 15 residues. CDR1 MDHEN and CDR2 SYDVKM come from the germline V gene.

The rearrangement joins TRBV6-5 to TRBJ2-7; either TRBD1 or TRBD2 may fit D (6 bases each). Germline V gene sequence: CDR1 MNHEY, CDR2 SVGAGI. The CDR3 is 15 amino acids. V was pared by 6 bases and J by 7 bases, with 22 bases between. The chain's CDR3 is CASRWTGGSYNEQYF. CDR3 coding DNA: TGTGCCAGCAGATGGACCGGGGGCTCCTACAATGAGCAGTACTTC.

V and J are TRBV7-9 and TRBJ1-1; D is unclear. V lost 4 bases to trimming and J lost 11 bases, with 17 bases between them. Per the germline V gene, CDR1 is SEHNR and CDR2 is FQNEAQ (reference sequence). The CDR3 spans 13 residues. CDR3 nucleotide sequence: TGTGCCAGCAGCTGGGGATCTGAGTGGGAGGCTTTCTTT. It encodes CASSWGSEWEAFF.

The V call is TRBV11-2, the J call TRBJ1-2; D remains unclear. The CDR3 runs 15 residues. The V gene lost 5 bases and the J gene lost 8 bases, with 21 bases spanning the gap. Per germline, CDR1 SGHAT and CDR2 FQNNGV. The CDR3: CASSPIFAPVRGYTF. The CDR3 bases are TGTGCCAGCAGCCCTATCTTCGCTCCGGTGCGCGGCTACACCTTC. The variable domain in full, completed from reference TRBV11-2 and TRBJ1-2, reads EAGVAQSPRYKIIEKRQSVAFWCNPISGHATLYWYQQILGQGPKLLIQFQNNGVVDDSQLPKDRFSAERLKGVDSTLKIQPAKLEDSAVYLCASSPIFAPVRGYTFGSGTRLTVV.

The V call is TRBV15, the J call TRBJ2-3; D is uncertain. Per germline, CDR1 LNHNV and CDR2 YYDKDF (reference sequence). The CDR3 spans 15 residues. Trimming left V 0 bases short and J 4 bases short, with 11 bases between. The CDR3, as DNA: TGTGCCACCAGCAGAGATAACCTCCGGGCAGATACGCAGTATTTT. Translating gives CATSRDNLRADTQYF.

The chain joins TRBV20-1 to TRBJ2-1; no firm D call. CDR3 size: 13 residues. Germline CDR1 DFQATT, CDR2 SNEGSKA (reference sequence). The V end lost 3 bases, the J end lost 0 bases, and 6 bases lay between the germline ends. CDR3 protein: CSASLSSYNEQFF. The CDR3 DNA follows: TGCAGTGCTAGCTTAAGCTCCTACAATGAGCAGTTCTTC.

The rearrangement links TRBV7-6 to TRBJ2-4; perhaps D is TRBD1 or TRBD2 (5 bases each). CDR1 SGHVS and CDR2 FNYEAQ come from the germline V gene. Trimming cost V 2 bases and J 8 bases, with 16 bases left between them. The CDR3 is 15 residues long. As DNA, the CDR3 is TGTGCCAGCAGCTTACGGGACGGTGGTGCGGACATTCAGTACTTC. It yields the protein CASSLRDGGADIQYF.

The chain links TRBV2 to TRBJ2-5, with 9 bases lining up with TRBD2. With the DNA end fitting TRBJ2-7 better, the J assignment may be wrong. Per germline, CDR1 SNHLY and CDR2 FYNNEI. This CDR3 is built from 16 residues. The CDR3 DNA follows: TGTGCCAGCAGAATAAATAGCGGGGGCCAGTCCTACGAGCAGTACTTC. Its protein is CASRINSGGQSYEQYF.

This clonotype turned up a few times. The V gene is TRBV6-4, the J gene TRBJ1-2; 9 bases map to TRBD1. The V gene's germline CDR1 is MRHNA and CDR2 SNTAGT. J gave up 4 bases and V 6 bases, and 3 bases lay outside the gene matches. The CDR3 totals 13 residues. The CDR3 spells CASRKTGGYGYTF. The DNA for the CDR3 is TGTGCCAGCAGGAAGACAGGGGGCTATGGCTACACCTTC.

This clonotype has a handful of counts. The genes are TRBV28 and TRBJ2-6; 8 bases line up with TRBD1. Germline V gene data show CDR1 as MDHEN and CDR2 as SYDVKM. Trimming at V came to 5 bases and at J to 12 bases, leaving 15 bases not matched to a gene. The CDR3 is 16 residues long. The CDR3 nucleotides are TGTGCCAGCAGTCCATTCGGGACAGGCCAAGATGGCGTCCTGACTTTC. It encodes CASSPFGTGQDGVLTF.

The chain joins TRBV6-5 to TRBJ2-5; D tentatively fits TRBD1 or TRBD2 (6 bases each). CDR1 and CDR2 from the germline V gene are MNHEY and SVGAGI. The CDR3 spans 16 residues. Trimming left V 2 bases short and J 2 bases short, with 15 bases between. The CDR3 DNA reads TGTGCCAGCAGTTACGGGGGGCAGCTGAGGCAAGAGACCCAGTACTTC. It yields the protein CASSYGGQLRQETQYF.

This chain links TRBV5-1 with TRBJ2-1; 9 bases are shared with TRBD2. Germline V gene data show CDR1 as SGHRS and CDR2 as YFSETQ. CDR3 length: 17 residues. V lost 5 bases and J lost 6; bases outside the gene matches: 15. The CDR3 sequence: CASRPPRTGGGANEQFF. CDR3 nucleotide sequence: TGCGCCAGCAGACCTCCGAGGACCGGCGGGGGGGCCAATGAGCAGTTCTTC.

The CDR3 loop is CASSQDQGYGANVLTF. DNA for the CDR3: TGCGCCAGCAGCCAAGACCAGGGTTACGGGGCCAACGTCCTGACTTTC. V is TRBV4-1 and J is TRBJ2-6; D may be TRBD1 (5 bases). The ends were cut back, 0 bases at V and 4 bases at J, with 10 bases in the middle. The germline CDR1 and CDR2 sequences are MGHRA and YSYEKL. The CDR3 runs 16 residues.

This clonotype was counted between two and nine times. The chain links TRBV4-1 to TRBJ1-2; D is possibly TRBD1 (6 bases). CDR3 length: 15 amino acids. Germline CDR1 reads MGHRA; CDR2 reads YSYEKL. V was trimmed by 4 bases and J by 0 bases, leaving 12 bases between them. For the CDR3, the DNA is TGCGCCAGCAGCCCTCCGGACAGCGCTAACTATGGCTACACCTTC. Its translation: CASSPPDSANYGYTF.

This clonotype has a handful of counts. The V call is TRBV12-3 or TRBV12-4, the J call TRBJ2-7, with TRBD2 identical over 8 bases. TRBJ2-5 explains the end of the DNA better; the J call may be wrong. The CDR3 has 13 amino acids. The CDR3 DNA sequence: TGTGCCAGCAAATCCCTAGCGGGAGAGACCCAGTACTTC. Amino acids: CASKSLAGETQYF.

The CDR3 DNA follows: TGTGCCAGCAGCTCTGGGGGGGGCCTCCTCCAGTACTTC. It codes for CASSSGGGLLQYF. The V call is TRBV12-3 or TRBV12-4, the J call TRBJ2-7; weak D call: TRBD2 (7 bases). The CDR3 is made up of 13 amino acids. The V end lost 6 bases, the J end lost 10 bases, and 19 bases lay between the germline ends.

The rearrangement joins TRBV25-1 to TRBJ2-5; D ambiguous. The DNA end lines up better with TRBJ2-7; the J call may be wrong. The germline V gene has CDR1 MGHDK and CDR2 SYGVNS. The CDR3 sequence is 15 residues long. The CDR3 reads CASSEVSGRRYEQYF. CDR3 DNA: TGTGCCAGCAGTGAAGTTTCAGGTAGACGCTACGAGCAGTACTTC.